This is a list of T cell receptor beta chains from one sample in a study of control samples from healthy donors and cancer patients. Measured with immunoSEQ multiplex PCR; TCRdb has only the in-frame clones, and not every one. Altogether 150,000 to 200,000 clones are present, 85% to 95% being singletons, with the ten largest covering about 1.4%. Material: blood. The receptors shown here come from a man aged 25-45 years in good health. The CDR3 runs from the conserved cysteine through the conserved F or W. D genes are given only for firm matches. The size entry is marked missing in some rows and otherwise reads once, few, many or a size class.

cdr3_aa | cdr3_nt | j_call | d_call | v_call | clone_size | cdr3_length
CASSRLFGQGSEQYF | TGCGCCAGCAGCCGCCTTTTCGGACAGGGATCCGAGCAGTACTTC | TRBJ2-7 | TRBD1 | TRBV5-1 | once | 15
CASSYRVGGAFF | TGTGCCAGCAGTTACCGAGTAGGGGGAGCTTTCTTT | TRBJ1-1 | . | TRBV6-2/TRBV6-3 | . | 12
CASSWTGGEQYF | TGTGCCAGCAGCTGGACAGGGGGCGAGCAGTACTTC | TRBJ2-7 | TRBD1 | TRBV7-8 | . | 12
CASSLGGGNQPQHF | TGTGCCAGCAGCCTGGGGGGTGGCAATCAGCCCCAGCATTTT | TRBJ1-5 | . | TRBV14 | . | 14
CASSLVTGAGSPLHF | TGTGCCAGCAGTTTAGTTACAGGGGCGGGTTCACCCCTCCACTTT | TRBJ1-6 | TRBD1 | TRBV11-2 | . | 15
CASSLKSPAGGPSSYEQYF | TGTGCCAGCAGCTTAAAGTCCCCAGCGGGAGGGCCCTCGTCCTACGAGCAGTACTTC | TRBJ2-7 | TRBD2 | TRBV13 | . | 19
CASSLFSHRKGGGNTEAFF | TGTGCCAGCAGCCTCTTCTCGCACAGGAAAGGGGGAGGGAACACTGAAGCTTTCTTT | TRBJ1-1 | . | TRBV7-9 | few | 19
CASSTLQGQPQHF | TGTGCCAGTAGTACGCTACAGGGGCAGCCCCAGCATTTT | TRBJ1-5 | TRBD1 | TRBV19 | once | 13
CASSQDQGLREQFF | TGTGCCAGCAGCCAAGACCAGGGGTTAAGAGAGCAGTTCTTC | TRBJ2-1 | . | TRBV3-1/TRBV3-2 | . | 14
CASSIAGNTIYF | TGTGCCAGCAGCATCGCTGGAAACACCATATATTTT | TRBJ1-3 | . | TRBV5-4 | . | 12
CASSQGGESPLHF | TGTGCCAGCAGCCAGGGGGGCGAATCACCCCTCCACTTT | TRBJ1-6 | TRBD1 | TRBV12-3/TRBV12-4 | . | 13
CASSLGWGGNQPQHF | TGCGCCAGCAGCTTGGGGTGGGGAGGCAATCAGCCCCAGCATTTT | TRBJ1-5 | . | TRBV5-1 | . | 15
CASSVGRTSGETQYF | TGTGCCAGCAGCGTAGGGCGGACTAGCGGAGAGACCCAGTACTTC | TRBJ2-5 | TRBD2 | TRBV9 | . | 15
CASGQGYGYTF | TGCGCCAGCGGGCAGGGCTATGGCTACACCTTC | TRBJ1-2 | . | TRBV23-1 | . | 11
CASSFRDRINQPQHF | TGTGCCAGCAGCTTTAGGGACAGGATCAATCAGCCCCAGCATTTT | TRBJ1-5 | TRBD1 | TRBV5-6 | . | 15
CASSLSTGSYEQYF | TGTGCCAGCAGTTTATCCACAGGCTCCTACGAGCAGTACTTC | TRBJ2-7 | . | TRBV27 | . | 14
CASRGDGPDSYEQYF | TGTGCCAGCAGGGGGGATGGCCCTGACTCCTACGAGCAGTACTTC | TRBJ2-7 | . | TRBV7-9 | . | 15
CASSGVVGLTEKLFF | TGTGCCAGCAGTGGGGTTGTGGGGTTAACTGAAAAACTGTTTTTT | TRBJ1-4 | . | TRBV28 | . | 15
CASSQGASGASTDTQYF | TGTGCCAGCAGCCAAGGGGCTAGCGGGGCTAGCACAGATACGCAGTATTTT | TRBJ2-3 | TRBD2 | TRBV4-2 | . | 17
CASSLLLGDTQYF | TGTGCCAGCAGCTTACTGTTAGGAGATACGCAGTATTTT | TRBJ2-3 | . | TRBV11-3 | . | 13